The 12 T cell receptor beta chains presented below share a single source sample, sequenced in a study of T-cell reconstitution after alpha-beta-depleted transplantation in children (dated by TCRdb to the mid-2010s). Receptor libraries were prepared by PCR. TCRdb names Illumina HiSeq 2500 as the instrument used. TCR libraries were prepared with molecular barcoding, using unique molecular identifiers to normalize TCRbeta repertoire quantification. TCRdb itself trimmed the public reads at Q25 with fastp, ran MiXCR and retained productive beta chains. When rows share a CDR3 protein, they turn into one entry using the most common DNA and genes. The sample has around 300,000 distinct CDR3 sequences on record, roughly 11% of them singletons. 23% of the sample rests with the top ten. What the treatment or condition label conveys for this sample: allogeneic hematopoietic cell transplantation with graft depleted of TCRalphabeta T cells and CD19 B cells.

This specimen was peripheral blood, taken 180 days after TCRalphabeta/CD19-depleted stem cell transplant. The receptors come from a male patient aged 2-10 years who had a stem cell transplant for chronic granulomatous disease, so the T cells may come from the graft donor.

This clonotype showed up many times. The rearrangement links TRBV2 to TRBJ2-7; D is unresolved. The CDR3 spans 15 residues. Trimming pared 2 bases from V and 3 bases from J, leaving 14 bases between. The germline gives CDR1 SNHLY, CDR2 FYNNEI. DNA for the CDR3: TGTGCCAGCAGTGAACGTAGGTGGCCCAACTACGAGCAGTACTTC. As protein: CASSERRWPNYEQYF. The full variable domain, rest sourced from reference TRBV2 and TRBJ2-7, is EPEVTQTPSHQVTQMGQEVILRCVPISNHLYFYWYRQILGQKVEFLVSFYNNEISEKSEIFDDQFSVERPDGSNFTLKIRSTKLEDSAMYFCASSERRWPNYEQYFGPGTRLTVT.

This clonotype was counted ten times or more. The J gene is TRBJ2-1, the V gene TRBV6-1; D is perhaps TRBD1 or TRBD2 (6 bases each). The CDR3 is made up of 14 amino acids. The V gene's germline CDR1 is MNHNS and CDR2 SASEGT. Between the trimmed V and J ends, which lost 10 bases and 4 bases, there was a span of 17 bases. This CDR3 reads CATSPGAGYNEQFF. In nucleotides, the CDR3 is TGTGCCACCTCCCCGGGGGCGGGGTACAATGAGCAGTTCTTC.

V is TRBV9 and J is TRBJ2-2; 9 bases agree with TRBD2. Germline V gene data show CDR1 as SGDLS and CDR2 as YYNGEE. The ends lost 2 bases at V and 4 bases at J; junction bases unmatched: 6. The CDR3 sequence is 16 residues long. The CDR3 sequence is CASSVRAGGRTGELFF. The CDR3 nucleotides read TGTGCCAGCAGCGTCAGAGCGGGAGGACGCACCGGGGAGCTGTTTTTT.

This clonotype came up once. This clone may be a read error of a much larger clone one base away. The V and J genes are TRBV29-1 and TRBJ1-3; 9 nucleotides align to TRBD1. CDR3 length: 15 amino acids. Germline lookup yields CDR1 SQVTM and CDR2 ANQGSEA. CDR3: CSVKLGQGSGNTRYF. The CDR3 bases are TGCAGCGTCAAACTGGGACAGGGCTCTGGAAACACCAGATATTTT.

This clonotype was seen many times. This sequence joins TRBV7-2 and TRBJ2-1; the match to TRBD2 covers 8 bases. The CDR3 covers 14 residues. CDR1 is SGHTA and CDR2 is FQGNSA in the germline V gene. The J segment lost 8 bases and the V segment lost 5 bases, leaving 8 bases of the junction unmatched. CDR3 sequence: CASSGGRRGDEQFF. The CDR3 nucleotides read TGTGCCAGCAGCGGGGGACGGCGGGGGGATGAGCAGTTCTTC.

This clonotype occurred many times. The chain carries TRBV6-1 and TRBJ2-2; 8 positions match TRBD1. The CDR3 totals 14 residues. Germline trimming cut 5 bases from V and 4 bases from J; bases unmatched to any gene: 3. CDR1 is MNHNS and CDR2 is SASEGT in the germline V gene. CDR3 nucleotides: TGTGCCAGCAGTCAAGACAGGGGCACCGGGGAGCTGTTTTTT. This encodes CASSQDRGTGELFF.

The chain combines TRBV6-2 or TRBV6-3 with TRBJ1-4, with a possible D match to TRBD1 (6 bases). This CDR3 is built from 17 residues. The V gene lost 1 base and the J gene lost 3 bases, with 15 bases spanning the gap. Germline V lookup: CDR1 MNHEY, CDR2 SVGEGT. The chain's CDR3 is CASSYFHAYRANEKLFF. In nucleotides, the CDR3 is TGTGCCAGCAGTTACTTTCATGCGTACAGGGCTAATGAAAAACTGTTTTTT.

This clonotype was observed once. With a much larger clone just one base away, this may be a read error. The chain couples TRBV28 to TRBJ2-1; 8 positions match TRBD2. Per germline, CDR1 MDHEN and CDR2 SYDVKM. The length of the CDR3 is 16 residues. The CDR3 bases are TGTGCCAGCAGCTGGCAAGCGGGAGTTCCCTACAGTGAGCAGTTCTTC. The encoded protein is CASSWQAGVPYSEQFF.

This clonotype was seen repeatedly, ten times or more. V gene TRBV29-1 combines with J gene TRBJ2-7; 10 bases are shared with TRBD2. CDR1 is SQVTM and CDR2 is ANQGSEA in the germline V gene. The CDR3 consists of 14 residues. The junction had 4 bases not matched to a gene; V was cut back by 1 base and J by 4 bases. CDR3 nucleotide sequence: TGCAGCGTTGAAGCTAGCGGGGGCCGTTACGAGCAGTACTTC. It encodes CSVEASGGRYEQYF.

This clonotype was seen repeatedly, ten times or more. The chain combines TRBV4-2 with TRBJ2-2, with D perhaps TRBD2 (5 bases). V lost 0 bases to trimming and J lost 0 bases, with 17 bases between them. Germline CDR1 and CDR2: LGHNA and YNFKEQ. This CDR3 has 19 amino acids. CDR3 residues: CASSQEGGWSGPNTGELFF. For the CDR3, the DNA is TGTGCCAGCAGCCAAGAGGGTGGTTGGAGCGGCCCGAACACCGGGGAGCTGTTTTTT.

This clonotype appeared many times. The genes are TRBV12-3 or TRBV12-4 and TRBJ2-3; D may match TRBD1 or TRBD2 (5 bases each). This CDR3 spans 13 amino acids. With 11 bases removed from V and 4 bases from J, the gap between germline ends came to 16 bases. The CDR3 here is CASRLLGADTQYF. In nucleotides, the CDR3 is TGTGCCTCCCGGCTGCTGGGGGCAGATACGCAGTATTTT.

This clonotype was seen many times. The chain is built from TRBV7-6 and TRBJ2-5; 8 bases line up with TRBD1. V lost 5 bases to trimming and J lost 5 bases; unmatched junction nucleotides: 10. The CDR3 contains 15 residues. Germline-derived CDR1 and CDR2 are SGHVS and FNYEAQ. CDR3: CASSPRQGQRETQYF. The CDR3 nucleotides read TGTGCCAGCAGCCCGCGACAGGGGCAAAGGGAGACCCAGTACTTC.